The sequence of this T cell receptor (beta chain) was determined in a study of CD8+ T cells in alopecia areata. The authors sorted CD4+ and CD8+ T cells from PBMCs. TCR sequencing used cDNA made by reverse transcription of extracted RNA. The table came from immunoSEQ multiplex PCR; TCRdb's copy has only in-frame clones and leaves some out. The data show roughly 140,000 clones, with approximately 56% seen just once and around 34% held by the top ten. Sequencing was carried out using CD8+ T cells sorted from blood. The sequence came from a human donor in good health.

The DNA for the CDR3 is TGTGCCAGCAGCTTCCCCGGGGCAGGGGAGGATGGCTACACCTTC. Protein sequence: CASSFPGAGEDGYTF. The chain uses TRBV5-4 and TRBJ1-2; D might be TRBD1 (6 bases). Germline V gene data show CDR1 as SGHNT and CDR2 as YYREEE (reference sequence). This CDR3 is built from 15 residues. Trimming shortened V by 2 bases and J by 6 bases, and 17 bases separated the two germline ends. Combining the CDR3 with reference TRBV5-4 and TRBJ1-2 gives the whole variable domain ETGVTQSPTHLIKTRGQQVTLRCSSQSGHNTVSWYQQALGQGPQFIFQYYREEENGRGNFPPRFSGLQFPNYSSELNVNALELDDSALYLCASSFPGAGEDGYTFGSGTRLTVV.